Included here is one T cell receptor beta chain sequence, with context. Antigen unknown. J lost 6 bases, V lost 2 bases, and 5 bases had no gene match. This CDR3 contains 14 residues. Germline CDR1 is SGHRS and CDR2 is YFSETQ. The source of the sample is a study of T-cell reconstitution after alpha-beta-depleted transplantation in children. Study conclusions and caveats: Among T cells one year after transplant, newly produced cells accounted for most counts and diversity. Alpha-beta T cells present about two months after transplant were reported to originate from several hundred expanded graft clones.

Unique molecular identifiers were used to barcode this TCRbeta library. Via MiXCR, TCRdb re-called the PCR reads, giving one row per CDR3 protein. This table holds about 200,000 distinct CDR3 sequences, 5.5% to 7% found once. This sample comprised PBMCs, obtained before TCRalphabeta/CD19-depleted stem cell transplant. The sequence was collected from a boy aged 2 to 10 with acute lymphoblastic leukemia, due to receive a stem cell transplant. V gene TRBV5-1 combines with J gene TRBJ2-4, with TRBD1 matching over 7 bases. The CDR3 region has the DNA TGCGCCAGCAGCTTCGACAGGGAACCAAACATTCAGTACTTC. This codes for CASSFDREPNIQYF.